The 8 T cell receptor beta chains in this list originate from one sample, sequenced in a study of cytomegalovirus exposure and HLA in healthy donors. PCR involved 60 Vbeta and 13 Jbeta primers. Using immunoSEQ multiplex PCR, the repertoire was profiled, and TCRdb retains in-frame clones only, with some absent. The table has under 110,000 clones, over 75% seen once; the top ten hold under 4%. The specimen was PBMCs. The receptors were gathered from a man in his sixties in good health and CMV-seronegative.

This clone was observed a few times. This chain uses TRBV29-1 with TRBJ1-1, with 9 bases matching TRBD1. The CDR3 is 13 residues long. The germline V gene encodes CDR1 SQVTM and CDR2 ANQGSEA. J lost 1 base, V lost 6 bases, and 3 bases had no gene match. The CDR3, as DNA: TGCAGCGTCGTACAGGGGGCGAACACTGAAGCTTTCTTT. Protein: CSVVQGANTEAFF.

The J gene is TRBJ2-3, the V gene TRBV11-3, with 11 bases aligning to TRBD2. The CDR3 is 18 residues long. V shed 5 bases and J 2 bases; nucleotides not matched to a gene: 12. Germline-derived CDR1 and CDR2 are SGHNT and YENEEA. The CDR3 sequence: CASSPPMTSGNSTDTQYF. CDR3 in DNA: TGTGCCAGCAGCCCACCTATGACTAGCGGGAATTCCACAGATACGCAGTATTTT.

V is TRBV9 and J is TRBJ1-1, with D perhaps matching TRBD1 (5 bases). CDR1 and CDR2 (germline): SGDLS, YYNGEE. The CDR3 is 14 amino acids. V was clipped by 0 bases and J by 5 bases, with 11 bases between them. CDR3 in DNA: TGTGCCAGCAGCGTAGATGGCCGGGGGACTGAAGCTTTCTTT. Protein: CASSVDGRGTEAFF. Full variable domain (outside the CDR3, taken from reference TRBV9 and TRBJ1-1): DSGVTQTPKHLITATGQRVTLRCSPRSGDLSVYWYQQSLDQGLQFLIQYYNGEERAKGNILERFSAQQFPDLHSELNLSSLELGDSALYFCASSVDGRGTEAFFGQGTRLTVV.

V and J are TRBV9 and TRBJ1-2, with unresolved D. Germline V CDR1 and CDR2: SGDLS, YYNGEE. Between the trimmed V and J ends, which lost 4 bases and 2 bases, there was a span of 12 bases. The CDR3 totals 14 residues. The CDR3: CASSKREGNYGYTF. The CDR3, as DNA: TGTGCCAGCAGCAAGAGGGAGGGAAACTATGGCTACACCTTC. The whole variable domain, remainder taken from reference TRBV9 and TRBJ1-2, is DSGVTQTPKHLITATGQRVTLRCSPRSGDLSVYWYQQSLDQGLQFLIQYYNGEERAKGNILERFSAQQFPDLHSELNLSSLELGDSALYFCASSKREGNYGYTFGSGTRLTVV.

The rearrangement uses TRBV25-1 and TRBJ2-5; 12 positions match TRBD1. The J call may not be correct, given that the DNA end is closer to TRBJ2-7. The V gene's germline CDR1 is MGHDK and CDR2 SYGVNS. This CDR3 has 16 residues. The chain's CDR3 is CASSAPGQGASYEQYF. The CDR3, as DNA: TGTGCCAGCAGTGCACCGGGACAGGGGGCTTCCTACGAGCAGTACTTC.

The chain couples TRBV6-5 to TRBJ1-2; D is perhaps TRBD1 (6 bases). Trimming stripped 6 bases from V and 0 bases from J, with 14 bases between. There are 15 residues in the CDR3. Germline lookup yields CDR1 MNHEY and CDR2 SVGAGI. Here the CDR3 reads CASRRVDRANYGYTF. CDR3 nucleotide sequence: TGTGCCAGCAGGAGAGTGGACAGAGCTAACTATGGCTACACCTTC.

This chain connects TRBV2 to TRBJ1-2; D may be TRBD1 (6 bases). The CDR3 is 13 residues long. V was trimmed by 4 bases and J by 8 bases, leaving 14 bases between them. The V gene's germline CDR1 is SNHLY and CDR2 FYNNEI. The CDR3 nucleotides are TGTGCCAGCAGTGCAGGGACACAAGAAGGCTACACCTTC. Its protein product is CASSAGTQEGYTF. Filled out from reference TRBV2 and TRBJ1-2, the complete variable domain reads EPEVTQTPSHQVTQMGQEVILRCVPISNHLYFYWYRQILGQKVEFLVSFYNNEISEKSEIFDDQFSVERPDGSNFTLKIRSTKLEDSAMYFCASSAGTQEGYTFGSGTRLTVV.

This clone was counted between two and nine times. The DNA for the CDR3 is TGCAGCGTTGTCCAGGCCTACGAGCAGTACGTC. This codes for CSVVQAYEQYV. The chain uses TRBV29-1 and TRBJ2-7; D remains unclear. Germline CDR1 is SQVTM and CDR2 is ANQGSEA. The CDR3 totals 11 residues. V was shortened by 4 bases and J by 2 bases, with 6 bases between the two germline ends.